The 31 T cell receptor beta chains listed next were all sequenced from one sample in a study of T cells after yellow fever vaccination. Each CDR3 protein is one row after TCRdb ran MiXCR on the 5' RACE reads. The data hold more than 110,000 distinct CDR3 sequences, with about 7% observed a single time. The sequencing used CD4+ T cells sorted from PBMCs, collected 10 days after the yellow fever booster vaccination. The receptors originated from a man aged 25-45 years who received the YFV17D yellow fever vaccine.

This clonotype was recorded many times. The chain is built from TRBV27 and TRBJ2-5; the match to TRBD2 covers 10 bases. The V segment lost 3 bases and the J segment 5 bases; nucleotides outside the gene matches: 3. In germline, CDR1 is MNHEY, CDR2 SMNVEV (reference sequence). The CDR3 totals 14 residues. CDR3 protein: CASSFSGRRETQYF. CDR3 sequence (DNA): TGTGCCAGCAGTTTTAGCGGGAGGCGGGAGACCCAGTACTTC.

A few counts support this clonotype. The chain is built from TRBV7-2 and TRBJ1-2; D gene uncertain. Trimming shortened V by 1 base and J by 6 bases, and 18 bases separated the two germline ends. This CDR3 contains 16 residues. Germline CDR1 is SGHTA and CDR2 is FQGNSA. CDR3 sequence: CASSLGVELGSHGYTF. The CDR3 region has the DNA TGTGCCAGCAGCTTAGGAGTAGAGCTAGGCAGCCATGGCTACACCTTC.

This clonotype was observed many times. This chain links TRBV12-3 or TRBV12-4 with TRBJ2-5, with no clear D. The V end lost 3 bases, the J end lost 5 bases, and 10 bases lay between the germline ends. The CDR3 sequence is 13 residues long. The CDR3 is CASSFTWAETQYF. The CDR3 DNA reads TGTGCCAGCAGTTTTACGTGGGCGGAGACCCAGTACTTC.

This clonotype was recorded many times. The chain joins TRBV18 to TRBJ2-5; 12 bases map to TRBD2. Germline V gives CDR1 KGHSH, CDR2 LQKENI. With V trimmed by 6 bases and J by 2 bases, 4 bases remained unmatched. The CDR3 has 15 amino acids. CDR3 DNA: TGTGCCAGCTCCCGTGGACTAGCGGGACAAGAGACCCAGTACTTC. Protein sequence: CASSRGLAGQETQYF.

This chain joins TRBV12-3 or TRBV12-4 and TRBJ1-3, with D unresolved. V lost 8 bases and J lost 0, with 14 bases in between. The CDR3 length is 15 residues. The CDR3, as DNA: TGTGCCAGCCCCCTGCCCCTCCTCTCTGGAAACACCATATATTTT. This gives the protein CASPLPLLSGNTIYF.

This clonotype was seen repeatedly, ten times or more. This chain joins TRBV15 and TRBJ2-1, with 8 bases identical to TRBD1. Germline V gives CDR1 LNHNV, CDR2 YYDKDF (reference sequence). The V segment lost 5 bases and the J segment 1 base; nucleotides outside the gene matches: 10. This CDR3 region has 17 residues. The DNA of the CDR3 is TGTGCCACCAGCGCCCGGTCGGGGACAGGTTCCTACAATGAGCAGTTCTTC. It encodes CATSARSGTGSYNEQFF.

This clonotype was found a few times. This rearrangement joins TRBV5-4 to TRBJ2-5; D tentatively fits TRBD1 or TRBD2 (5 bases each). This CDR3 comprises 14 residues. Trimming stripped 4 bases from V and 2 bases from J, with 12 bases between. Germline V gives CDR1 SGHNT, CDR2 YYREEE (reference sequence). Written as DNA, the CDR3 is TGTGCCAGCAGCCGAGGGCAGGGACAAGAGACCCAGTACTTC. Its protein is CASSRGQGQETQYF.

This clonotype was detected many times. The chain carries TRBV7-2 and TRBJ2-5; TRBD2 might be the D (6 bases). The V gene lost 3 bases and the J gene lost 2 bases, with 7 bases spanning the gap. Per germline, CDR1 SGHTA and CDR2 FQGNSA. CDR3 length: 13 residues. The CDR3 here is CASSLTRQETQYF. Here the CDR3 DNA reads TGTGCCAGCAGCTTGACTAGACAAGAGACCCAGTACTTC.

Only a few counts were recorded for this clonotype. CDR3 loop: CASSIGTGVGEKLFF. The CDR3 nucleotides read TGTGCCAGTAGTATTGGGACAGGGGTAGGGGAAAAACTGTTTTTT. The rearrangement joins TRBV19 to TRBJ1-4; the match to TRBD1 covers 10 bases. Germline loops: CDR1 LNHDA, CDR2 SQIVND (reference sequence). With V trimmed by 3 bases and J by 8 bases, 6 bases remained unmatched. This CDR3 comprises 15 residues.

This clonotype came up many times. The chain combines TRBV12-3 or TRBV12-4 with TRBJ1-1; D ambiguous. CDR3 length equals 14 residues. Trimming took 6 bases from V and 0 from J, leaving 11 bases between them. The CDR3 nucleotides read TGTGCCAGCAGCTCTGACATTGTGAACACTGAAGCTTTCTTT. It specifies CASSSDIVNTEAFF.

This clonotype was seen many times. The chain uses TRBV4-3 and TRBJ2-5; D is uncertain. The germline V gene encodes CDR1 LGHNA and CDR2 YSLEER. Trimming left V 0 bases short and J 4 bases short, with 6 bases between. The CDR3 spans 13 residues. This CDR3 is CASSQELLETQYF. CDR3 nucleotide sequence: TGCGCCAGCAGCCAAGAGCTATTAGAGACCCAGTACTTC.

The J gene is TRBJ2-7, the V gene TRBV7-2; D remains ambiguous. The germline CDR1 and CDR2 sequences are SGHTA and FQGNSA. The CDR3 has 11 residues. Deletions cut 7 bases from V and 3 bases from J, with 7 bases between. The CDR3: CASNLGYEQYF. The CDR3 bases are TGTGCCAGCAATCTCGGCTACGAGCAGTACTTC.

This clonotype came up many times. The genes are TRBV27 and TRBJ1-5, with D tentatively TRBD1 (5 bases). CDR1 MNHEY and CDR2 SMNVEV come from the germline V gene (reference sequence). V was clipped by 8 bases and J by 3 bases, with 17 bases between them. The CDR3 spans 15 residues. This CDR3 is CASRRGWGSNQPQHF. In nucleotides, the CDR3 is TGTGCCAGCCGTAGAGGTTGGGGCTCCAATCAGCCCCAGCATTTT.

The chain carries TRBV4-3 and TRBJ2-1; D uncertain. This CDR3 is built from 13 residues. The germline V gene has CDR1 LGHNA and CDR2 YSLEER. V shed 0 bases and J shed 9 bases, with 9 bases lying between them. The CDR3 protein is CASSQDILFEQFF. Written as DNA, the CDR3 is TGCGCCAGCAGCCAAGACATTCTGTTTGAGCAGTTCTTC.

This sequence joins TRBV3-1 and TRBJ1-1; 7 bases line up with TRBD1. The CDR3 is 15 residues long. Germline lookup yields CDR1 LGHDT and CDR2 YNNKEL (reference sequence). With V trimmed by 4 bases and J by 0 bases, 5 bases remained unmatched. The CDR3 here is CASSPYRGLNTEAFF. Written as DNA, the CDR3 is TGTGCCAGCAGCCCCTACAGGGGACTGAACACTGAAGCTTTCTTT. Based on the CDR3 plus reference TRBV3-1 and TRBJ1-1, the full variable domain is DTAVSQTPKYLVTQMGNDKSIKCEQNLGHDTMYWYKQDSKKFLKIMFSYNNKELIINETVPNRFSPKSPDKAHLNLHINSLELGDSAVYFCASSPYRGLNTEAFFGQGTRLTVV.

This clonotype appeared a few times. The chain carries TRBV20-1 and TRBJ2-1, with 12 bases fitting TRBD2. J lost 4 bases, V lost 5 bases, and 9 bases had no gene match. Germline CDR1 is DFQATT and CDR2 is SNEGSKA (reference sequence). The CDR3 totals 16 residues. This CDR3 is CSALRTSGNLYNEQFF. The CDR3 DNA is TGCAGTGCTCTCCGGACTAGCGGGAACCTATACAATGAGCAGTTCTTC.

Worth noting for this clonotype: A clone one base away is much larger, so this may be a read error. J is TRBJ2-1 and V is TRBV7-2, with D possibly TRBD2 on 5 matching bases. Germline V lookup: CDR1 SGHTA, CDR2 FQGNSA. The CDR3 has 14 residues. Trimming took off 2 bases at V and 2 bases at J, with 7 bases between the two ends. Here the CDR3 DNA reads TGTGCCAGCAGCTTACCTAGCCCCTACAATGAGCAGTTCTTC. Its translation is CASSLPSPYNEQFF.

This clonotype has a count of ten or more. The chain combines TRBV7-2 with TRBJ2-5; TRBD1 is a possible D gene (5 bases). Trimming stripped 6 bases from V and 7 bases from J, with 15 bases between. Germline lookup yields CDR1 SGHTA and CDR2 FQGNSA. The CDR3 has 13 amino acids. The CDR3 spells CASSRTDKRTQYF. CDR3 in DNA: TGTGCCAGCAGTAGGACGGACAAGAGGACCCAGTACTTC.

This clonotype has a count of ten or more. The rearrangement uses TRBV5-1 and TRBJ1-1; the match to TRBD1 covers 7 bases. The CDR3 has 16 residues. Germline assignment: CDR1 SGHRS and CDR2 YFSETQ. The V gene end was trimmed by 2 bases and the J gene end by 0 bases; junction bases not matched to a gene: 7. The CDR3 DNA sequence: TGCGCCAGCAGCTTATCGAGACAGGGAATGAACACTGAAGCTTTCTTT. Protein: CASSLSRQGMNTEAFF.

This clonotype is labeled medium-sized. The chain combines TRBV20-1 with TRBJ2-7; 16 bases fit TRBD2. Trimming took 4 bases from V and 3 from J; bases not matched to a gene: 3. This CDR3 is 15 amino acids long. The germline V gene has CDR1 DFQATT and CDR2 SNEGSKA (reference sequence). The CDR3: CSATGTSGRGYEQYF. CDR3 bases: TGCAGTGCTACCGGGACTAGCGGGAGGGGCTACGAGCAGTACTTC.

This clonotype has ten or more counts. The V gene is TRBV11-3, the J gene TRBJ2-3; D remains ambiguous. Germline CDR1 SGHNT, CDR2 YENEEA. This CDR3 comprises 15 residues. The ends were cut back, 3 bases at V and 2 bases at J, with 12 bases in the middle. The CDR3 protein is CASSFSGLPTDTQYF. The CDR3 bases are TGTGCCAGCAGCTTCTCCGGCCTTCCCACAGATACGCAGTATTTT.

At least ten counts were recorded for this clonotype. V and J are TRBV6-4 and TRBJ2-1; D assignment may be TRBD1 or TRBD2 (5 bases each). The germline V gene has CDR1 MRHNA and CDR2 SNTAGT. V was shortened by 1 base and J by 9 bases, with 10 bases between the two germline ends. This CDR3 has 13 residues. The CDR3, as DNA: TGTGCCAGCAGTGACTTTTTGAGGGGTGAGCAGTTCTTC. Protein sequence: CASSDFLRGEQFF.

This clonotype was counted a few times. The chain combines TRBV12-3 or TRBV12-4 with TRBJ2-6; D remains unclear. The V gene lost 3 bases and the J gene lost 17 bases, with 17 bases spanning the gap. CDR3 size: 13 residues. The DNA of the CDR3 is TGTGCCAGCAGTTTCCTGAGCAGCCTGGGGATGACTTTC. Translation: CASSFLSSLGMTF.

The chain joins TRBV24-1 to TRBJ2-3, with D uncertain. V lost 7 bases and J lost 3, with 10 bases in between. Germline V gene data show CDR1 as KGHDR and CDR2 as SFDVKD. The CDR3 contains 13 residues. This CDR3 reads CATRDTKTDTQYF. For the CDR3, the DNA is TGTGCCACCAGAGACACTAAAACAGATACGCAGTATTTT.

This clonotype was observed at least ten times. For the CDR3, the DNA is TGTGCCAGCACCCCGGACAGGAGAGAGACCCAGTACTTC. This translates into CASTPDRRETQYF. The chain combines TRBV7-8 with TRBJ2-5; the match to TRBD1 covers 7 bases. CDR1 and CDR2 from the germline V gene are SGHVS and FQNEAQ. Trimming at V came to 7 bases and at J to 4 bases, leaving 6 bases not matched to a gene. The CDR3 totals 13 residues.

This clonotype was seen repeatedly, ten times or more. V is TRBV29-1 and J is TRBJ2-3, with D perhaps TRBD1 or TRBD2 (6 bases each). Germline V gives CDR1 SQVTM, CDR2 ANQGSEA. This CDR3 comprises 13 residues. V lost 3 bases and J lost 2, with 9 bases in between. CDR3 amino acids: CSVDRGHTDTQYF. CDR3 DNA: TGCAGCGTTGACCGGGGGCACACAGATACGCAGTATTTT.

This clonotype turned up a few times. V gene TRBV10-3 combines with J gene TRBJ2-2; perhaps TRBD2 as D (5 bases). Per the germline V gene, CDR1 is ENHRY and CDR2 is SYGVKD. This CDR3 spans 14 amino acids. Trimming removed 6 bases at V and 5 bases at J, with 13 bases between. The CDR3 DNA follows: TGTGCCATCAGGAGTAAGGTAGCGACCGGGGAGCTGTTTTTT. Amino acids: CAIRSKVATGELFF.

Ten or more counts support this clonotype. The chain recombines TRBV5-1 with TRBJ2-1; D may match TRBD1 or TRBD2 (5 bases each). The V and J ends lost 2 bases and 8 bases respectively, with 17 bases between them. CDR3 length: 15 amino acids. Germline CDR1 reads SGHRS; CDR2 reads YFSETQ. The CDR3 is CASSFRDLHGDEQFF. The CDR3 DNA follows: TGCGCCAGCAGCTTTCGGGACCTGCATGGGGATGAGCAGTTCTTC.

This clonotype was detected many times. The chain links TRBV24-1 to TRBJ2-1; 9 nucleotides line up with TRBD2. Germline CDR1 is KGHDR and CDR2 is SFDVKD. The V gene end was trimmed by 3 bases and the J gene end by 1 base; junction bases not matched to a gene: 6. This CDR3 has 17 amino acids. CDR3 sequence: CATSDTTSGFSYNEQFF. CDR3 bases: TGTGCCACCAGTGATACCACTAGCGGGTTTTCCTACAATGAGCAGTTCTTC.

This clonotype showed up many times. This chain joins TRBV10-2 and TRBJ2-7; 7 nucleotides match TRBD2. Germline-derived CDR1 and CDR2 are WSHSY and SAAADI. CDR3 length equals 13 residues. Losses at the gene ends were 6 bases for V and 5 bases for J; bases not matched to a gene: 7. CDR3 loop: CASRKGGSHEQYF. The CDR3 coding sequence is TGCGCCAGCAGAAAAGGCGGGAGCCACGAGCAGTACTTC.

This clonotype was found many times. J is TRBJ2-7 and V is TRBV30; D uncertain. The CDR3 runs 11 residues. V was cut by 6 bases and J by 6 bases, with 12 bases left in between. The germline CDR1 and CDR2 sequences are GTSNPN and SVGIG (reference sequence). The CDR3 region is CACIGRGEQYF. The CDR3 DNA reads TGTGCCTGCATCGGGCGCGGCGAGCAGTACTTC.